Below are 25 T cell receptor beta chains sequenced from a single sample in a study of blood T cell repertoires in COVID-19. Method: immunoSEQ multiplex PCR; TCRdb's copy keeps in-frame clones and lacks some. The sample comprises some 200,000 clones, 75% to 90% of which are singletons, and around 2.3% rests with the top ten. Sequencing was performed on PBMCs or T cells enriched from blood (not recorded which). Receptors were obtained from a woman aged 25 to 39 who had recovered from COVID-19.

The V call is TRBV27, the J call TRBJ2-7; a weak D match, TRBD1 (6 bases). This CDR3 is built from 14 residues. Trimming cost V 6 bases and J 2 bases, with 14 bases left between them. The germline V gene encodes CDR1 MNHEY and CDR2 SMNVEV (reference sequence). The DNA for the CDR3 is TGTGCCAGCAGCTCCCAGGGGCCACCCTACGAGCAGTACTTC. It encodes CASSSQGPPYEQYF.

The chain couples TRBV9 to TRBJ2-6; tentatively, D is TRBD1 (5 bases). CDR1 and CDR2 from the germline V gene are SGDLS and YYNGEE. Trimming took 6 bases from V and 3 from J, leaving 7 bases between them. The CDR3 runs 13 residues. The CDR3 is CASKGIGANVLTF. The CDR3 nucleotides are TGTGCCAGCAAGGGGATTGGGGCCAACGTCCTGACTTTC.

The DNA for the CDR3 is TGCGCCAGCAGCCCAACGCCGGGACAGGGAAACACTGAAGCTTTCTTT. Amino acid sequence: CASSPTPGQGNTEAFF. The rearrangement links TRBV4-1 to TRBJ1-1, with TRBD1 matching 9 bases. Trimming took 4 bases from V and 2 from J; bases not matched to a gene: 8. From germline, CDR1 is MGHRA and CDR2 YSYEKL. CDR3 length: 16 amino acids.

The V and J genes are TRBV27 and TRBJ2-7; the D gene is possibly TRBD2 (5 bases). The closer fit of TRBJ2-5 to the DNA end suggests the J call may be wrong. The CDR3 sequence is 14 residues long. Germline-derived CDR1 and CDR2 are MNHEY and SMNVEV (reference sequence). The CDR3 region has the DNA TGTGCCAGCAGTTTATCCCTCGGGAAAGAGACCCAGTACTTC. Encoded protein: CASSLSLGKETQYF.

The rearrangement joins TRBV19 to TRBJ2-1; the match to TRBD1 covers 8 bases. J gave up 5 bases and V 5 bases, and 5 bases lay outside the gene matches. The CDR3 is made up of 14 amino acids. CDR1 LNHDA and CDR2 SQIVND come from the germline V gene (reference sequence). The CDR3 DNA is TGTGCCAGTAGTCCCTGGACAGGGAACAATGAGCAGTTCTTC. Its protein product is CASSPWTGNNEQFF. Variable domain in full (rest from reference TRBV19 and TRBJ2-1): DGGITQSPKYLFRKEGQNVTLSCEQNLNHDAMYWYRQDPGQGLRLIYYSQIVNDFQKGDIAEGYSVSREKKESFPLTVTSAQKNPTAFYLCASSPWTGNNEQFFGPGTRLTVL.

This clone was recorded only once. The chain joins TRBV7-9 to TRBJ1-1, with no clear D. The germline CDR1 and CDR2 sequences are SEHNR and FQNEAQ (reference sequence). V was shortened by 4 bases and J by 8 bases, with 14 bases between the two germline ends. The length of the CDR3 is 13 residues. The CDR3 DNA reads TGTGCCAGCAGCTCTGGGAGGGCCCCCGAAGCTTTCTTT. Protein product: CASSSGRAPEAFF.

This chain connects TRBV9 to TRBJ1-1; the match to TRBD1 covers 8 bases. Per the germline V gene, CDR1 is SGDLS and CDR2 is YYNGEE. The CDR3 extends over 14 amino acids. The junction had 8 bases not matched to a gene; V was cut back by 4 bases and J by 6 bases. CDR3 sequence reads: CASSPQGALSEAFF. CDR3 nucleotides: TGTGCCAGCAGCCCTCAGGGGGCATTATCTGAAGCTTTCTTT. Complete variable domain (other parts from reference TRBV9 and TRBJ1-1): DSGVTQTPKHLITATGQRVTLRCSPRSGDLSVYWYQQSLDQGLQFLIQYYNGEERAKGNILERFSAQQFPDLHSELNLSSLELGDSALYFCASSPQGALSEAFFGQGTRLTVV.

The chain employs TRBV5-8 and TRBJ1-2, with 9 bases matching TRBD1. V was pared by 4 bases and J by 5 bases, with 12 bases of the junction left unmatched. CDR1 is SGHTS and CDR2 is YDEGEE in the germline V gene. The CDR3 spans 16 residues. The DNA of the CDR3 is TGTGCCAGCAGCCATTTCTCCATACAGGGGGCTTATGGCTACACCTTC. Translated, it gives CASSHFSIQGAYGYTF.

CDR3 residues: CASSTREATNEKLFF. In DNA, the CDR3 is TGTGCCAGCAGCACAAGGGAGGCAACTAATGAAAAACTGTTTTTT. This sequence joins TRBV7-9 and TRBJ1-4, with D hard to call. The CDR3 length is 15 residues. The ends were cut back, 5 bases at V and 0 bases at J, with 10 bases in the middle. Germline V gene data show CDR1 as SEHNR and CDR2 as FQNEAQ (reference sequence).

This chain connects TRBV19 to TRBJ1-5; D is ambiguous. The CDR3 contains 12 residues. V lost 8 bases, J lost 5 bases, and 10 bases lay in between. In germline, CDR1 is LNHDA, CDR2 SQIVND (reference sequence). CDR3 in amino acids: CASRGGHQPQHF. The CDR3 region has the DNA TGTGCCAGTCGAGGAGGGCATCAGCCCCAGCATTTT. Together with reference TRBV19 and TRBJ1-5, the CDR3 gives the full variable domain: DGGITQSPKYLFRKEGQNVTLSCEQNLNHDAMYWYRQDPGQGLRLIYYSQIVNDFQKGDIAEGYSVSREKKESFPLTVTSAQKNPTAFYLCASRGGHQPQHFGDGTRLSIL.

V is TRBV13 and J is TRBJ2-3; D gene ambiguous. The CDR3 has 15 residues. CDR1 and CDR2 (germline): PRHDT, FYEKMQ (reference sequence). Trimming shortened V by 0 bases and J by 6 bases, and 13 bases separated the two germline ends. The CDR3 bases are TGTGCCAGCAGCTTAGGCCTCGGAGCCAAGGATACGCAGTATTTT. Its translation: CASSLGLGAKDTQYF.

The chain carries TRBV10-3 and TRBJ1-1, with D possibly matching TRBD1 (6 bases). The CDR3 contains 14 residues. The V end lost 3 bases, the J end lost 3 bases, and 11 bases lay between the germline ends. Germline-derived CDR1 and CDR2 are ENHRY and SYGVKD. The CDR3 bases are TGTGCCATCAGTGACTCCCCAGGGGACACTGAAGCTTTCTTT. This translates into CAISDSPGDTEAFF.

The rearrangement joins TRBV7-3 to TRBJ2-3; 7 positions match TRBD2. The CDR3 is 14 residues long. Unmatched junction bases numbered 4, after V lost 3 bases and J lost 4 bases. The germline V gene encodes CDR1 SGHTA and CDR2 FQGTGA. Written as DNA, the CDR3 is TGTGCCAGCAGCTTTCTTGCGGGGGCAGATACGCAGTATTTT. Its translation is CASSFLAGADTQYF.

This chain joins TRBV7-2 and TRBJ1-5; D is possibly TRBD1 (5 bases). CDR3 length: 15 amino acids. V lost 5 bases and J 2 bases, leaving 13 bases between the germline ends. Germline-derived CDR1 and CDR2 are SGHTA and FQGNSA. For the CDR3, the DNA is TGTGCCAGCAGCGCCATAGGAGGGGGCAATCAGCCCCAGCATTTT. Translated, it gives CASSAIGGGNQPQHF. The full variable domain, rest sourced from reference TRBV7-2 and TRBJ1-5, is GAGVSQSPSNKVTEKGKDVELRCDPISGHTALYWYRQSLGQGLEFLIYFQGNSAPDKSGLPSDRFSAERTGGSVSTLTIQRTQQEDSAVYLCASSAIGGGNQPQHFGDGTRLSIL.

This sequence joins TRBV15 and TRBJ2-5, with D tentatively TRBD1 (6 bases). The CDR3 is made up of 13 amino acids. V was clipped by 5 bases and J by 5 bases, with 12 bases between them. Germline CDR1 is LNHNV and CDR2 is YYDKDF (reference sequence). CDR3 region: CATSYERGETQYF. In DNA, the CDR3 is TGTGCCACCAGCTATGAGAGGGGGGAGACCCAGTACTTC.

This clone is a singleton in its sample. V usage is TRBV3-1 (or the pseudogene TRBV3-2) and J usage is TRBJ2-1, with 9 bases fitting TRBD2. The CDR3 covers 16 residues. Germline trimming cut 4 bases from V and 8 bases from J; bases unmatched to any gene: 12. Germline V lookup: CDR1 LGHDT, CDR2 YNNKEL (reference sequence). As DNA, the CDR3 is TGTGCCAGCAGCCCGAAGATGCGGGAGGGCCTCCATGAGCAGTTCTTC. Protein sequence: CASSPKMREGLHEQFF.

The chain has TRBV14 and TRBJ1-1; a weak D match, TRBD1 (5 bases). The length of the CDR3 is 16 residues. V was trimmed by 4 bases and J by 5 bases, leaving 20 bases between them. Per germline, CDR1 SGHDN and CDR2 FVKESK. This CDR3 reads CASSPAGTGYLTEAFF. The CDR3 DNA is TGTGCCAGCAGCCCCGCGGGGACGGGGTATCTTACTGAAGCTTTCTTT.

V and J are TRBV30 and TRBJ2-1, with 7 bases lining up with TRBD1. This CDR3 is built from 11 residues. V dropped 3 bases and J dropped 12; count of bases not matched to a gene: 5. Germline CDR1 is GTSNPN and CDR2 is SVGIG (reference sequence). CDR3: CAWRQGKGQFF. The DNA for the CDR3 is TGTGCCTGGAGACAGGGGAAGGGGCAGTTCTTC.

The J gene is TRBJ1-2, the V gene TRBV5-4, with TRBD1 as a possible D gene (5 bases). This CDR3 has 14 amino acids. Germline CDR1 and CDR2: SGHNT and YYREEE (reference sequence). Trimming removed 1 base from V and 4 bases from J, with 11 bases in between. This CDR3 reads CASSLIRDSYGYTF. The DNA of the CDR3 is TGTGCCAGCAGCTTGATTCGGGACTCCTATGGCTACACCTTC.

The V call is TRBV14, the J call TRBJ2-3; D is unresolved. Trimming took 1 base from V and 2 from J, leaving 4 bases between them. There are 13 residues in the CDR3. Germline CDR1 reads SGHDN; CDR2 reads FVKESK. The CDR3 loop is CASSQAVTDTQYF. CDR3 DNA sequence: TGTGCCAGCAGCCAAGCCGTCACAGATACGCAGTATTTT.

The chain is built from TRBV7-3 and TRBJ1-6, with TRBD1 matching 7 bases. Germline values: CDR1 SGHTA, CDR2 FQGTGA. With V trimmed by 5 bases and J by 5 bases, 12 bases remained unmatched. The CDR3 loop spans 17 amino acids. The CDR3 sequence: CASSKRTGGDNNSPLHF. In nucleotides, the CDR3 is TGTGCCAGCAGCAAGCGGACAGGCGGGGACAATAATTCACCCCTCCACTTT.

The chain links TRBV11-3 to TRBJ1-1; 7 bases line up with TRBD1. Germline V CDR1 and CDR2: SGHNT, YENEEA. With V trimmed by 1 base and J by 1 base, 9 bases remained unmatched. The CDR3 is made up of 17 amino acids. The CDR3 sequence is CASSLAWYRGGNTEAFF. CDR3 DNA: TGTGCCAGCAGCTTAGCTTGGTACAGGGGTGGGAACACTGAAGCTTTCTTT.

DNA of the CDR3: TGCGCCAGCAGCTTGGAAACAGGGTTAGATACGCAGTATTTT. It yields the protein CASSLETGLDTQYF. The chain has TRBV5-1 and TRBJ2-3; D perhaps matches TRBD1 (6 bases). With 0 bases removed from V and 5 bases from J, the gap between germline ends came to 10 bases. The germline CDR1 and CDR2 sequences are SGHRS and YFSETQ. There are 14 residues in the CDR3. Variable domain in full (rest from reference TRBV5-1 and TRBJ2-3): KAGVTQTPRYLIKTRGQQVTLSCSPISGHRSVSWYQQTPGQGLQFLFEYFSETQRNKGNFPGRFSGRQFSNSRSEMNVSTLELGDSALYLCASSLETGLDTQYFGPGTRLTVL.

V gene TRBV5-5 combines with J gene TRBJ2-2; a possible D gene is TRBD2 (6 bases). V lost 2 bases to trimming and J lost 0 bases, with 11 bases between them. This CDR3 is 16 amino acids long. Germline V gene sequence: CDR1 SGHKS, CDR2 YYEKEE (reference sequence). The CDR3 DNA reads TGTGCCAGCAGCTTTAGTGGGGGGACGAACACCGGGGAGCTGTTTTTT. The encoded protein is CASSFSGGTNTGELFF.

This clone has only a few counts. This chain links TRBV4-2 with TRBJ1-2; tentative D call: TRBD1 (6 bases). CDR3 length: 16 amino acids. Germline loops: CDR1 LGHNA, CDR2 YNFKEQ. V lost 0 bases to trimming and J lost 4 bases, with 15 bases between them. The DNA of the CDR3 is TGTGCCAGCAGCCAAGAAAGTGCGGGGGCAGGCTATGGCTACACCTTC. This encodes CASSQESAGAGYGYTF.